Included here is one TCR beta chain sequence, with context. These data come from a study of glioma-infiltrating T cells. Trimming took off 4 bases at V and 6 bases at J, with 4 bases between the two ends. CDR3 length: 11 amino acids. From germline, CDR1 is MGHDK and CDR2 SYGVNS. The iRepertoire nested amplicon-rescue multiplex PCR amplified TCR alpha and beta CDR3s from RNA. TCRdb reprocessed the multiplex PCR reads via MiXCR and lists one record per CDR3 protein. The table lists fewer than 500,000 distinct CDR3 sequences, about two fifths of them singletons, with approximately 12% in the top ten. The TCR originated in a human donor with low-grade glioma or glioblastoma, undergoing nonglioma brain surgery, or in good health (not recorded which). V and J are TRBV25-1 and TRBJ2-1, with D hard to call. Specimen: glioma tissue, nonneoplastic brain tissue, or PBMCs (not recorded which). This chain's CDR3 is CASSGGNEQFF. In DNA form, the CDR3 reads TGTGCCAGCAGTGGCGGCAATGAGCAGTTCTTC.